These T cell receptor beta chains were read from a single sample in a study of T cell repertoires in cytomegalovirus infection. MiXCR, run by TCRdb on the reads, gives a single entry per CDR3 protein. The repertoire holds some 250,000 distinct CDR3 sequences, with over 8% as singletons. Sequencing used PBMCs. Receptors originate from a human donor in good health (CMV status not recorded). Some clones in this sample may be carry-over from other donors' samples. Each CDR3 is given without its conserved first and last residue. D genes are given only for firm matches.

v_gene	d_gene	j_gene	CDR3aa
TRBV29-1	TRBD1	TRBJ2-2	SATGQTGELF
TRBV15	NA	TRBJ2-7	ATSRDRGPWEQY
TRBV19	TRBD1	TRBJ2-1	ASKGSGQGGQYNEQF
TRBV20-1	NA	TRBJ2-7	SARDTAVARRYEQY
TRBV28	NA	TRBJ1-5	ASYASNQPQH
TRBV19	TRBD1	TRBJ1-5	ASSRSGTGANWGQPQH
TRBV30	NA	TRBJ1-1	AWSVQLRREAF
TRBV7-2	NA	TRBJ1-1	ASSPRPGPQNTEAF
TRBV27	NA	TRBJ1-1	ASSDWRGNTEAF
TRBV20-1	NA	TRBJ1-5	SAMGRTAFNRH
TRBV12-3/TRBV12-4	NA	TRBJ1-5	ASSFRRGSHQPQH
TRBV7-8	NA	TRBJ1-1	ASSVERGRTEAF
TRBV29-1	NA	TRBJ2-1	SAWAYRDEQF
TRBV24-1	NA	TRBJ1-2	ATSDSGIYGYT
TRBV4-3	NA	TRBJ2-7	ASSQETGERAPYEQY
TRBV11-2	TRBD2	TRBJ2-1	ASSLVSGSTYNEQF
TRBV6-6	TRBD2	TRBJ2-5	ASNLRALAGQETQY
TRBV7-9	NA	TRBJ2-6	ASSDPLRGAGSGANVLT
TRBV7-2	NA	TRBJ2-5	ASSLAAVQETQY
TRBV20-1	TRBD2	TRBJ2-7	SAGRGGPTSSYEQY
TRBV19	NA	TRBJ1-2	ASSSAQSRGYT
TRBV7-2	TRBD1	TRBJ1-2	ASSLMPTGGAAQGYT
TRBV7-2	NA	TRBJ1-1	ASSLDQRTEAF
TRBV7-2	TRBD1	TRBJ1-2	ASSLDGTGVYGYT